This TCR beta chain comes out of a study of blood T cell repertoires in COVID-19. For the study at large: Sources were T cells, B-cell-depleted T cells, or PBMCs; the material itself was cDNA or gDNA.

Produced via immunoSEQ multiplex PCR; TCRdb's table is partial and in-frame only. The table includes under 200,000 clones, around 86% detected once. This CDR3 is 13 amino acids long. Looked up from germline, CDR1 is LNHDA and CDR2 is SQIVND (reference sequence). V lost 3 bases, J lost 2 bases, and 5 bases lay in between. For this clone: Within the sample, other DNA sequences also encode this same CDR3.

The receptor comes from a woman aged 40 to 55 with acute or convalescent COVID-19. The chain is built from TRBV19 and TRBJ1-5, with D perhaps matching TRBD1 (5 bases). The sample taken for sequencing was peripheral blood. The CDR3 spells CASSIRGNQPQHF. The CDR3 DNA follows: TGTGCCAGTAGTATCAGGGGCAATCAGCCCCAGCATTTT. The full variable domain, rest sourced from reference TRBV19 and TRBJ1-5, is DGGITQSPKYLFRKEGQNVTLSCEQNLNHDAMYWYRQDPGQGLRLIYYSQIVNDFQKGDIAEGYSVSREKKESFPLTVTSAQKNPTAFYLCASSIRGNQPQHFGDGTRLSIL.